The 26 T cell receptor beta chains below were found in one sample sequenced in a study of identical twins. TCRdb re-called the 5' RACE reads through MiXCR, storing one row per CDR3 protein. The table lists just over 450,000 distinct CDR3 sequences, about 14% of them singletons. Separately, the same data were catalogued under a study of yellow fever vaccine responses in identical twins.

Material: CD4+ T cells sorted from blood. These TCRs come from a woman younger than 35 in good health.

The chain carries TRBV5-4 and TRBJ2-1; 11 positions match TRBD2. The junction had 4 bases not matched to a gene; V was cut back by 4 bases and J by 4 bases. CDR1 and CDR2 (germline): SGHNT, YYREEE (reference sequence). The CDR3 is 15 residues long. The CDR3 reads CASSMGLADYNEQFF. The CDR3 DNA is TGTGCCAGCAGCATGGGACTAGCGGATTACAATGAGCAGTTCTTC.

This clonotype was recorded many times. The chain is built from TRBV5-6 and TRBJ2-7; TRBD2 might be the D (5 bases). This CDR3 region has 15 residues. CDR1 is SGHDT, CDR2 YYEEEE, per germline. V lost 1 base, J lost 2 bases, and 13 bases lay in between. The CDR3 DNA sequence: TGTGCCAGCAGCTTGTTTGCCGACGGGGCCTACGAGCAGTACTTC. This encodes CASSLFADGAYEQYF.

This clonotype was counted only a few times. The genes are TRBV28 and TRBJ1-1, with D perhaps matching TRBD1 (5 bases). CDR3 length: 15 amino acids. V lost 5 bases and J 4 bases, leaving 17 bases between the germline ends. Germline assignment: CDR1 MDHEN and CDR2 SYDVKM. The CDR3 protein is CASSGPGRGGTEAFF. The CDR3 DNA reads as TGTGCCAGCAGTGGTCCGGGACGCGGGGGCACTGAAGCTTTCTTT. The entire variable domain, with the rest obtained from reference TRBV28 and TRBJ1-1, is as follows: DVKVTQSSRYLVKRTGEKVFLECVQDMDHENMFWYRQDPGLGLRLIYFSYDVKMKEKGDIPEGYSVSREKKERFSLILESASTNQTSMYLCASSGPGRGGTEAFFGQGTRLTVV.

The CDR3 loop reads CATRTWGSRDGETQYF. DNA of the CDR3: TGTGCCACCCGTACCTGGGGGAGCCGGGACGGAGAGACCCAGTACTTC. The V and J genes are TRBV15 and TRBJ2-5; D assignment may be TRBD1 or TRBD2 (5 bases each). This CDR3 is 16 amino acids long. Germline-derived CDR1 and CDR2 are LNHNV and YYDKDF (reference sequence). Trimming removed 8 bases at V and 4 bases at J, with 23 bases between.

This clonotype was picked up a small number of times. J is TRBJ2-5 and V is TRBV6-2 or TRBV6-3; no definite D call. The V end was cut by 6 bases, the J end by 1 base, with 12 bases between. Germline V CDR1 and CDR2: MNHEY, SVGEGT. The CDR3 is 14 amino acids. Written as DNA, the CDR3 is TGTGCCAGCAGGAAATTACTGTCCCAAGAGACCCAGTACTTC. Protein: CASRKLLSQETQYF.

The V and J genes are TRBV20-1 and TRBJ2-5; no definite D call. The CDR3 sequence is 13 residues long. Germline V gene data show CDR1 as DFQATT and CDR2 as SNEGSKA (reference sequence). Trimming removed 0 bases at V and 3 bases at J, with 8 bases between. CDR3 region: CSARENLKETQYF. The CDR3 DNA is TGCAGTGCTAGAGAAAACCTTAAAGAGACCCAGTACTTC.

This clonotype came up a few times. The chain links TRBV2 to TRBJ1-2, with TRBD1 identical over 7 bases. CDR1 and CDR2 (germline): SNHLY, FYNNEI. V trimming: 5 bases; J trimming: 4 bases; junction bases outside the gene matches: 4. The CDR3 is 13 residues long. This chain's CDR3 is CASSRDSSYGYTF. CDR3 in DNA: TGTGCCAGCAGTAGGGACAGCTCCTATGGCTACACCTTC.

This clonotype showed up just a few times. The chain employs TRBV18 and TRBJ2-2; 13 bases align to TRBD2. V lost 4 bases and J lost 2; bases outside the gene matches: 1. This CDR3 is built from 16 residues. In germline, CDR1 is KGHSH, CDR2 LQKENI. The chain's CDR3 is CASSRTSGSNTGELFF. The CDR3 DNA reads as TGTGCCAGCTCACGGACTAGCGGGAGTAACACCGGGGAGCTGTTTTTT.

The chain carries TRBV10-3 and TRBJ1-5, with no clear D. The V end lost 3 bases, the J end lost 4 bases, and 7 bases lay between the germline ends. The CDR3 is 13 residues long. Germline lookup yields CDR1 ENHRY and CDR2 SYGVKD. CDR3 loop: CAISEGRNQPQHF. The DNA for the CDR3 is TGTGCCATCAGTGAAGGCAGAAATCAGCCCCAGCATTTT.

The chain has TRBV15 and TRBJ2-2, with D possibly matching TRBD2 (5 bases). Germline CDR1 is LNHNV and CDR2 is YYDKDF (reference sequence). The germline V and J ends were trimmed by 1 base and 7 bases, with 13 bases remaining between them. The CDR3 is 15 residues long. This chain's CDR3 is CATSRAPGFIGELFF. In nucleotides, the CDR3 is TGTGCCACCAGCAGAGCACCGGGGTTCATCGGGGAGCTGTTTTTT.

CDR3 nucleotides: TGTGCCAGCAGCACTAGCGGGGGGCCCAACGAGCAGTACTTC. Residues: CASSTSGGPNEQYF. The chain couples TRBV7-2 to TRBJ2-7; 12 bases map to TRBD2. Germline trimming cut 5 bases from V and 5 bases from J; bases unmatched to any gene: 4. CDR1 and CDR2 from the germline V gene are SGHTA and FQGNSA. CDR3 length: 14 residues.

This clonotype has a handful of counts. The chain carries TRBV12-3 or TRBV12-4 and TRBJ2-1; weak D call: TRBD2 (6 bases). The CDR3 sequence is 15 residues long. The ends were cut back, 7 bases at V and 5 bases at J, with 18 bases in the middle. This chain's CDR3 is CASTQGERVHNEQFF. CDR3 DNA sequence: TGTGCCAGCACCCAGGGAGAGCGGGTCCACAATGAGCAGTTCTTC.

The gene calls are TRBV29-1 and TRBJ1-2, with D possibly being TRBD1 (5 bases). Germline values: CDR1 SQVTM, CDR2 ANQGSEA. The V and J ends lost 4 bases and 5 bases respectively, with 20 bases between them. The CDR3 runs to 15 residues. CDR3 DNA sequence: TGCAGCGTTGTCCCGGTAGGGGTACGCGTGTATGGCTACACCTTC. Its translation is CSVVPVGVRVYGYTF. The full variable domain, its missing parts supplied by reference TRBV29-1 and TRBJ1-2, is SAVISQKPSRDICQRGTSLTIQCQVDSQVTMMFWYRQQPGQSLTLIATANQGSEATYESGFVIDKFPISRPNLTFSTLTVSNMSPEDSSIYLCSVVPVGVRVYGYTFGSGTRLTVV.

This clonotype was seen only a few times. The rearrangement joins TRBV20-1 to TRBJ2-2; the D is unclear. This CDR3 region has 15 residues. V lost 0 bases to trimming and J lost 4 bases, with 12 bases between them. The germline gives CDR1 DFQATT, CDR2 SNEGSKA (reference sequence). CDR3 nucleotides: TGCAGTGCTAGAGATTTAAGTGCCCCCACCGGGGAGCTGTTTTTT. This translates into CSARDLSAPTGELFF.

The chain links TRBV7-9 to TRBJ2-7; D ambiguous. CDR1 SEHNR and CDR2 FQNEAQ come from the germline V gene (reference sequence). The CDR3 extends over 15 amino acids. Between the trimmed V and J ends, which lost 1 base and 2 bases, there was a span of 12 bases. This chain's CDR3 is CASSLGQALTYEQYF. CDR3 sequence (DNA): TGTGCCAGCAGCTTAGGGCAGGCCTTGACCTACGAGCAGTACTTC. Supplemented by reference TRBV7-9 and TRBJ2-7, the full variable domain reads DTGVSQNPRHKITKRGQNVTFRCDPISEHNRLYWYRQTLGQGPEFLTYFQNEAQLEKSRLLSDRFSAERPKGSFSTLEIQRTEQGDSAMYLCASSLGQALTYEQYFGPGTRLTVT.

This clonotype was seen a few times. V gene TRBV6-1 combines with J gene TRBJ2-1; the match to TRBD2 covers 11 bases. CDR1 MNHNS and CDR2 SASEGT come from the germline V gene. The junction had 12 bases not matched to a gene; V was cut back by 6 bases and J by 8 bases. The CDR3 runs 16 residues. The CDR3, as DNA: TGTGCCAGCAGCACTACTAGCGGGGGCCTGGGGGATGAGCAGTTCTTC. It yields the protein CASSTTSGGLGDEQFF.

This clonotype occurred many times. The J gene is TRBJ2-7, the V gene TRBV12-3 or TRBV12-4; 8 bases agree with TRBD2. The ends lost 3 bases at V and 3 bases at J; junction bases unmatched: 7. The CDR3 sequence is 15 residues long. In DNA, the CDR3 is TGTGCCAGCAGTTTGACGGGACTAGTGAACTACGAGCAGTACTTC. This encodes CASSLTGLVNYEQYF.

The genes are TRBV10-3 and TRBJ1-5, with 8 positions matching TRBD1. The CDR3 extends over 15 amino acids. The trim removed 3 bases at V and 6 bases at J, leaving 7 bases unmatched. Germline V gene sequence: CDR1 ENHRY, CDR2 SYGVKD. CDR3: CAISDGGRGLQPQHF. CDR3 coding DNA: TGTGCCATCAGTGACGGCGGCAGGGGGCTTCAGCCCCAGCATTTT.

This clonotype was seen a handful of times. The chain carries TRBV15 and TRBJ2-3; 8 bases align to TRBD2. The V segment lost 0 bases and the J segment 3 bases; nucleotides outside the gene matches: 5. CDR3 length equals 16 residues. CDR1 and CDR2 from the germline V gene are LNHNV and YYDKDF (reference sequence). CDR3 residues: CATSRDLAGLTDTQYF. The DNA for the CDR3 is TGTGCCACCAGCAGAGATTTAGCGGGGTTGACAGATACGCAGTATTTT.

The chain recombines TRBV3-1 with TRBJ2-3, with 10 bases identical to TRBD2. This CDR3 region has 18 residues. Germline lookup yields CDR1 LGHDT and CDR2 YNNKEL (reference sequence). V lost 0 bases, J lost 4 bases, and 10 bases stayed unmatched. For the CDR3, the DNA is TGTGCCAGCAGCCAAGAAGGAGCGGGAGGGCCGTCGTCAGATACGCAGTATTTT. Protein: CASSQEGAGGPSSDTQYF.

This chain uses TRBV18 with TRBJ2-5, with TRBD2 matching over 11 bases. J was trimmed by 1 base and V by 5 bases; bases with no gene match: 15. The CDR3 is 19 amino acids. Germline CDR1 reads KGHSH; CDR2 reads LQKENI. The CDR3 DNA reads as TGTGCCAGCTCAAGCTTACCACAGCTAGCGGGAGGCACCCAAGAGACCCAGTACTTC. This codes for CASSSLPQLAGGTQETQYF.

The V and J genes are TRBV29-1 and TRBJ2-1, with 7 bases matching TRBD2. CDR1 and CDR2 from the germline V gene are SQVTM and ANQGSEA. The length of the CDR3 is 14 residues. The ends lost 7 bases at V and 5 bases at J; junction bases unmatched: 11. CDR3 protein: CSGFRGGLHNEQFF. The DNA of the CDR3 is TGCAGCGGGTTCCGCGGGGGTTTACACAATGAGCAGTTCTTC.

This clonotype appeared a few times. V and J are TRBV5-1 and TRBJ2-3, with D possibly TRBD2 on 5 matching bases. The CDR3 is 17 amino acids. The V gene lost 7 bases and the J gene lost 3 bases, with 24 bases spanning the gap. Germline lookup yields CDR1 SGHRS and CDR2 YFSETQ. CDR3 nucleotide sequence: TGCGCCAGCTCCCCCCTCTCCGCCCGGACTGGAACAGATACGCAGTATTTT. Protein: CASSPLSARTGTDTQYF.

The CDR3 protein is CASSRDGERGQETQYF. The DNA for the CDR3 is TGTGCCAGCAGCAGGGATGGGGAACGGGGCCAAGAGACCCAGTACTTC. This sequence joins TRBV5-6 and TRBJ2-5, with D perhaps matching TRBD2 (5 bases). V was pared by 4 bases and J by 1 base, with 17 bases between. The CDR3 spans 16 residues. Germline CDR1 reads SGHDT; CDR2 reads YYEEEE.

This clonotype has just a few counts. CDR3: CASSPQDSPEQFF. Here the CDR3 DNA reads TGTGCCAGCAGTCCGCAGGACTCCCCCGAGCAGTTCTTC. The chain joins TRBV12-3 or TRBV12-4 to TRBJ2-1; a weak D match, TRBD2 (5 bases). V was pared by 5 bases and J by 10 bases, with 15 bases between. The CDR3 is made up of 13 amino acids.

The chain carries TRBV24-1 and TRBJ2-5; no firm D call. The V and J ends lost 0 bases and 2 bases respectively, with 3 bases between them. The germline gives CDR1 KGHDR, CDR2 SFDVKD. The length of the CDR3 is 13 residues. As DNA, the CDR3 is TGTGCCACCAGTGATTTGCTACAAGAGACCCAGTACTTC. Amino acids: CATSDLLQETQYF.